This T cell receptor beta chain was recorded in a study of OX40 agonist ivuxolimab in advanced cancers. Study-level background: Subjects had a mean age of about 61 years, with a range of 23 to 79; roughly 80% were male.

This clone was seen only a few times. Method: immunoSEQ multiplex PCR; TCRdb's copy keeps in-frame clones and lacks some. The sample has 50,000 to 70,000 clones, approximately 81% seen once. CDR1 SGHAT and CDR2 FQNNGV come from the germline V gene. V shed 2 bases and J shed 2 bases, with 9 bases lying between them. The CDR3 loop spans 14 amino acids. The sample was CD4+ or CD8+ T cells sorted from blood, taken in a trial of the OX40 agonist ivuxolimab. The genes are TRBV11-2 and TRBJ2-5, with D perhaps TRBD1 (5 bases). The TCR was taken from an adult with an advanced solid tumor such as melanoma, head and neck, liver or kidney cancer. In DNA form, the CDR3 reads TGTGCCAGCAGCTTACAGGCAGGGCAAGAGACCCAGTACTTC. It specifies CASSLQAGQETQYF.